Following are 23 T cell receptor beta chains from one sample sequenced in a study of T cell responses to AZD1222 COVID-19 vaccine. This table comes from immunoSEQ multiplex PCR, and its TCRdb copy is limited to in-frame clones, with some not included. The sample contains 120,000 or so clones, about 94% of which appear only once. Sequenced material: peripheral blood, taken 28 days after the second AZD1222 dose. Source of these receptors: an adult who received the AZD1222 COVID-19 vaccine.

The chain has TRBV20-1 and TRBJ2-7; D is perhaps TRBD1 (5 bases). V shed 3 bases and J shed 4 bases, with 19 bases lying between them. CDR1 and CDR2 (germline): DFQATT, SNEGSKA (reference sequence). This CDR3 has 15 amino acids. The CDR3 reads CSASGAASSMYEQYF. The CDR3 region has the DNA TGCAGTGCTAGTGGGGCGGCATCCTCGATGTACGAGCAGTACTTC.

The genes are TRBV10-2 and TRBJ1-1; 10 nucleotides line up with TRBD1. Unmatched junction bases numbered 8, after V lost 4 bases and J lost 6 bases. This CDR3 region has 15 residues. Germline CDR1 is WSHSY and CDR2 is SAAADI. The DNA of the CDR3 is TGCGCCAGCAGTGGACAGGGGGCGCTTTCCGCTGAAGCTTTCTTT. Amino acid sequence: CASSGQGALSAEAFF.

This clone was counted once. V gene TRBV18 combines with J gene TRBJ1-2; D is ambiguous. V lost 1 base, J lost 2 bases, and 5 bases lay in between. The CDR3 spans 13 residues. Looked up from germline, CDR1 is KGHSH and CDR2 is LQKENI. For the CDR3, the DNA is TGTGCCAGCTCACCACGAGGGAACTATGGCTACACCTTC. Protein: CASSPRGNYGYTF.

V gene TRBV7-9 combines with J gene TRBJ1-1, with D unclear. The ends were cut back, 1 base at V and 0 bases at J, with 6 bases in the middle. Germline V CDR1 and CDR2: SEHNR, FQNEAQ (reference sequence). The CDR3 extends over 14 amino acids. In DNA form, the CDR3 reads TGTGCCAGCAGCTTAGGATATTTGAACACTGAAGCTTTCTTT. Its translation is CASSLGYLNTEAFF.

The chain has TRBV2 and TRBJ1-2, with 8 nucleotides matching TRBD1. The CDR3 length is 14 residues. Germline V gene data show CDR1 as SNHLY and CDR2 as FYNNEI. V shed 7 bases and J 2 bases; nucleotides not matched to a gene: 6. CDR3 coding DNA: TGTGCCAGCACTGAGGGACAGGCCAACTATGGCTACACCTTC. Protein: CASTEGQANYGYTF.

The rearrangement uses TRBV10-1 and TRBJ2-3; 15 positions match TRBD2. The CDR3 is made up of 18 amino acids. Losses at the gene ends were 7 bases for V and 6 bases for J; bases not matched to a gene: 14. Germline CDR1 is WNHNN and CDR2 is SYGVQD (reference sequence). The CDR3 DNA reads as TGCGCCAGCAATGGACGAGGACTAGCGGGAGGGCCGGGGGATACGCAGTATTTT. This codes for CASNGRGLAGGPGDTQYF.

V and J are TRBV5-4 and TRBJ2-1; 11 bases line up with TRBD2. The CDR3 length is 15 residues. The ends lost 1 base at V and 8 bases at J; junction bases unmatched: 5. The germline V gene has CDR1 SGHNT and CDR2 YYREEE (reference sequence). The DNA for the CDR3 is TGTGCCAGCAGCTTGTTACTAGCGGGAGAGGATGAGCAGTTCTTC. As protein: CASSLLLAGEDEQFF.

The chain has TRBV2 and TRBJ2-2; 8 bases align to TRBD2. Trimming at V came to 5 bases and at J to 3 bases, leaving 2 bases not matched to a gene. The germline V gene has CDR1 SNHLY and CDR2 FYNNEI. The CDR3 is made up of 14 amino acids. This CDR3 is CASSLAGYTGELFF. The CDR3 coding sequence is TGTGCCAGCAGTTTAGCGGGATACACCGGGGAGCTGTTTTTT.

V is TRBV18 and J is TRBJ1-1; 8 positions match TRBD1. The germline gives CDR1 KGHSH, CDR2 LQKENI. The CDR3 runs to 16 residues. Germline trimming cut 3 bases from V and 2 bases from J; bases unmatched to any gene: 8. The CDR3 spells CASSPRTGLDNTEAFF. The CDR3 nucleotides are TGTGCCAGCTCACCGCGGACAGGGCTGGACAACACTGAAGCTTTCTTT.

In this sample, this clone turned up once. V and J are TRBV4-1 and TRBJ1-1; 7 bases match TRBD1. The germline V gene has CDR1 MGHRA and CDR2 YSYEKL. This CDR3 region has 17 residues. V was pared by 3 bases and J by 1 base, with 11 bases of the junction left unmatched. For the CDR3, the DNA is TGCGCCAGCAGCCACTCTCCGTGGGGGACAGAGAACACTGAAGCTTTCTTT. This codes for CASSHSPWGTENTEAFF.

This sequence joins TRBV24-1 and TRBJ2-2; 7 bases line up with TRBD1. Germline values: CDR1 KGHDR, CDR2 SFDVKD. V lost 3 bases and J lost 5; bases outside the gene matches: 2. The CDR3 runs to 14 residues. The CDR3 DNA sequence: TGTGCCACCAGTGATCCGACAGGGACCGGGGAGCTGTTTTTT. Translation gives CATSDPTGTGELFF.

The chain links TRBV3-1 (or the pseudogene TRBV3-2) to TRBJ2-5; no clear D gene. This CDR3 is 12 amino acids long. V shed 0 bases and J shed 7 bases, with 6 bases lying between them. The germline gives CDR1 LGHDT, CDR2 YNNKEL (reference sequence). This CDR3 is CASSQDMWTQYF. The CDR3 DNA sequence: TGTGCCAGCAGCCAAGATATGTGGACCCAGTACTTC.

The CDR3, as DNA: TGCGCCAGCAGCTTGGGGGGGGCCTCCGCAGAAGCTTTCTTT. This translates into CASSLGGASAEAFF. The gene calls are TRBV5-1 and TRBJ1-1, with D perhaps matching TRBD1 (6 bases). Trimming shortened V by 0 bases and J by 8 bases, and 14 bases separated the two germline ends. In germline, CDR1 is SGHRS, CDR2 YFSETQ. This CDR3 is 14 amino acids long.

CDR3 residues: CASSLSGSAFF. The CDR3 DNA is TGTGCCAGCAGCTTGAGTGGGTCGGCTTTCTTT. This chain connects TRBV5-6 to TRBJ1-1, with no clear D. The CDR3 loop spans 11 amino acids. Germline V gene lookup returns CDR1 SGHDT and CDR2 YYEEEE. Trimming stripped 1 base from V and 11 bases from J, with 9 bases between.

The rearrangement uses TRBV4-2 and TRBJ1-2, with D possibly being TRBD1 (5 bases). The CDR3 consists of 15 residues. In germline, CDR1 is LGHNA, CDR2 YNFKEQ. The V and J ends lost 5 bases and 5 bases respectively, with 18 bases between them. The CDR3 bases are TGTGCCAGCAGCTCTTTCTCGGACACGACTTATGGCTACACCTTC. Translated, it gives CASSSFSDTTYGYTF.

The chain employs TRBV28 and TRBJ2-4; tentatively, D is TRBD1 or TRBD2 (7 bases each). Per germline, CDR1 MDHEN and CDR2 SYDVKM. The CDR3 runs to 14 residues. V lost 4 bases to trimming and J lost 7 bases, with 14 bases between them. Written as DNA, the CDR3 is TGTGCCAGCAGTTCAGGGGGGGTTTCGAACATTCAGTACTTC. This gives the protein CASSSGGVSNIQYF.

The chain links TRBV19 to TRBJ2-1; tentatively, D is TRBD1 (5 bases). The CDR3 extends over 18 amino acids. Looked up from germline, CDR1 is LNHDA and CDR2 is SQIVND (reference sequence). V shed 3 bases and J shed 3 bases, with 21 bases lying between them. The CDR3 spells CASSMDRATDLYYNEQFF. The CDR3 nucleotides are TGTGCCAGTAGTATGGATCGAGCGACAGATTTATACTACAATGAGCAGTTCTTC.

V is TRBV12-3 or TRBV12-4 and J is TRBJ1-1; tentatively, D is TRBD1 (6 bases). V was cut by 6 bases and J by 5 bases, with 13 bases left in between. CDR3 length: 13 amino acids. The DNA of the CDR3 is TGTGCCAGCAGGTCTGGGGGCGAAACTGAAGCTTTCTTT. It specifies CASRSGGETEAFF.

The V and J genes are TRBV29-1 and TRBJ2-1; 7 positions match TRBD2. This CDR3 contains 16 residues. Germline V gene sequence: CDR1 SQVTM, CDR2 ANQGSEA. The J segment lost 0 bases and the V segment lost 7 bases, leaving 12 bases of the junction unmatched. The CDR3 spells CSAPRGGSYSYNEQFF. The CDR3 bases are TGCAGCGCCCCGAGGGGCGGGAGTTACTCCTACAATGAGCAGTTCTTC.

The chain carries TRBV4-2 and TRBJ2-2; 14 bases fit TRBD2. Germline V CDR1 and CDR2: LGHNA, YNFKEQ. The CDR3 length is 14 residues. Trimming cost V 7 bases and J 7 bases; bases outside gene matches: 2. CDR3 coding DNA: TGTGCCAGCACCGGGACTAGCGGGGGCGGGGAGCTGTTTTTT. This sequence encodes CASTGTSGGGELFF.

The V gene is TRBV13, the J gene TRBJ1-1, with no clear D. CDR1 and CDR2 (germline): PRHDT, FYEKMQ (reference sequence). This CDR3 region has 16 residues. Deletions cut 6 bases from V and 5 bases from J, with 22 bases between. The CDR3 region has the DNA TGTGCCAGCAGAGTAAAGAGGCGTATGAAAGAGACTGAAGCTTTCTTT. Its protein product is CASRVKRRMKETEAFF.

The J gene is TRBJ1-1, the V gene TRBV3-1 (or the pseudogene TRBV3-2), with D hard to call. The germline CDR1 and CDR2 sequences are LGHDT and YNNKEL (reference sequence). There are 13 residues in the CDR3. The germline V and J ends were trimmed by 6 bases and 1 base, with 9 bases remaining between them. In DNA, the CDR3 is TGTGCCAGCAGTCGCACACCGAACACTGAAGCTTTCTTT. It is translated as CASSRTPNTEAFF.

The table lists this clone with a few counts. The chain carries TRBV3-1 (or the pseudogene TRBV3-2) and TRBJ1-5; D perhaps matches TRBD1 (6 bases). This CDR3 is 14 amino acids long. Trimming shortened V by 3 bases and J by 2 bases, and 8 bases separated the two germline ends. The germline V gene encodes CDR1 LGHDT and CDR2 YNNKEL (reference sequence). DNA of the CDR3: TGTGCCAGCAGCCACGCAGGGGGCAATCAGCCCCAGCATTTT. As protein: CASSHAGGNQPQHF.